Below, 5 T cell receptor beta chains from the same sample are listed, as sequenced in a study of T cell repertoires in ileal Crohn's disease. TCRdb's copy holds only in-frame clones and misses some; the assay was immunoSEQ multiplex PCR. The data show about 14,000 clones, with around three quarters seen just once and less than 6.5% held by the top ten. Sequencing was carried out using ileal tissue. These receptors all come from an adult with Crohn's disease.

The J gene is TRBJ1-4, the V gene TRBV28, with D uncertain. Deletions cut 4 bases from V and 10 bases from J, with 19 bases between. Germline lookup yields CDR1 MDHEN and CDR2 SYDVKM. The CDR3 contains 15 residues. CDR3 residues: CASSSWILGAGKLFF. CDR3 nucleotide sequence: TGTGCCAGCAGTTCATGGATCCTCGGTGCCGGAAAACTGTTTTTT.

This clone was counted between two and nine times. The chain recombines TRBV4-1 with TRBJ2-7; no reliable D call. The CDR3 runs to 14 residues. The ends were cut back, 6 bases at V and 0 bases at J, with 12 bases in the middle. Germline V CDR1 and CDR2: MGHRA, YSYEKL. The chain's CDR3 is CASRLTDGSYEQYF. CDR3 nucleotides: TGCGCCAGCAGGCTGACTGACGGCTCCTACGAGCAGTACTTC.

The chain has TRBV11-1 and TRBJ2-7; the D gene is possibly TRBD1 (6 bases). The V end lost 3 bases, the J end lost 3 bases, and 18 bases lay between the germline ends. The CDR3 runs to 16 residues. Germline V lookup: CDR1 SGHAT, CDR2 FQDESV (reference sequence). The CDR3 region is CASSLRRGTSGYEQYF. The DNA of the CDR3 is TGTGCCAGCAGCTTGCGCAGGGGAACATCGGGCTACGAGCAGTACTTC.

This clone has just a few counts. The chain is built from TRBV7-6 and TRBJ1-6, with TRBD1 as a possible D gene (5 bases). There are 15 residues in the CDR3. Looked up from germline, CDR1 is SGHVS and CDR2 is FNYEAQ. V was clipped by 1 base and J by 6 bases, with 10 bases between them. This CDR3 is CASSLDRGSNSPLHF. CDR3 DNA: TGTGCCAGCAGCTTAGATAGGGGAAGTAATTCACCCCTCCACTTT. Full variable domain (remainder filled in from reference TRBV7-6 and TRBJ1-6): GAGVSQSPRYKVTKRGQDVALRCDPISGHVSLYWYRQALGQGPEFLTYFNYEAQQDKSGLPNDRFSAERPEGSISTLTIQRTEQRDSAMYRCASSLDRGSNSPLHFGNGTRLTVT.

This chain connects TRBV9 to TRBJ1-1; the D is unclear. Trimming removed 6 bases from V and 5 bases from J, with 17 bases in between. The CDR3 covers 14 residues. Looked up from germline, CDR1 is SGDLS and CDR2 is YYNGEE. The CDR3 reads CASTEGAAETEAFF. For the CDR3, the DNA is TGTGCCAGCACCGAGGGAGCTGCGGAGACTGAAGCTTTCTTT.